The present TCR beta chain was sequenced within a study of beta chain features in type 1 diabetes. General study points: High TCR expression in some cells could lead to their over-representation in cDNA sequencing.

This CDR3 is 15 amino acids long. Germline V gene data show CDR1 as ENHRY and CDR2 as SYGVKD. J was trimmed by 10 bases and V by 4 bases; bases with no gene match: 8. The investigators reverse transcribed all of the isolated RNA, so they sequenced expressed TCRB transcripts. Repertoires were generated with immunoSEQ multiplex PCR, while TCRdb's copy carries only in-frame clones and drops some. The sample consists of 120,000 to 150,000 clones, around 9.3% of them appearing once. As to this clone: What it recognizes is unknown.

The chain links TRBV10-3 to TRBJ1-6, with 9 bases identical to TRBD1. Sequencing was carried out using naive CD4+ T cells from blood. The source of this sequence is a man aged 18 to 30 in good health. This CDR3 is CAISAGGQGNSPLHF. CDR3 nucleotides: TGTGCCATCAGTGCAGGGGGACAGGGTAACTCACCCCTCCACTTT.